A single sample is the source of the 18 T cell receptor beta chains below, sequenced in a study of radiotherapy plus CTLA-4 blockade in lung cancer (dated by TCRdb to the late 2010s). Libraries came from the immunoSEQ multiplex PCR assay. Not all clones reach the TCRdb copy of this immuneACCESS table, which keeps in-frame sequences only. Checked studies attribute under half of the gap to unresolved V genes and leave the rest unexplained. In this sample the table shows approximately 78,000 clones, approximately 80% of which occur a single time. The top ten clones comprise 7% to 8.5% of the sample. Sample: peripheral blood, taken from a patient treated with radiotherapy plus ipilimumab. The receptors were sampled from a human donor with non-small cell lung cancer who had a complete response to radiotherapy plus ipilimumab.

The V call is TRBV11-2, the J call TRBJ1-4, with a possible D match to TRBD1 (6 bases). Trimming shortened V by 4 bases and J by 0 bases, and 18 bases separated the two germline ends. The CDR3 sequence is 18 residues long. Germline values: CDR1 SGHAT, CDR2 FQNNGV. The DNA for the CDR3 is TGTGCCAGCAGCTCCGGAACAGGGTCTTTTTCAACTAATGAAAAACTGTTTTTT. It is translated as CASSSGTGSFSTNEKLFF.

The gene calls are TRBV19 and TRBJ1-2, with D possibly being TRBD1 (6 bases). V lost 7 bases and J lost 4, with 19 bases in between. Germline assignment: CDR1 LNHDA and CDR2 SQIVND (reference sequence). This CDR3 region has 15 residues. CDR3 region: CASTLGQLNSYGYTF. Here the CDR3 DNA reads TGTGCCAGTACCCTCGGACAGTTGAATTCCTATGGCTACACCTTC.

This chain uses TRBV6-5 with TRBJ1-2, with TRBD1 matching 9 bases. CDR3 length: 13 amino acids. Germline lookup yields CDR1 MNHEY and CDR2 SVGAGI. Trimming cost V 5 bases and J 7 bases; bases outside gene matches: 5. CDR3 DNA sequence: TGTGCCAGCAGTCAAACAGGGGGCCGTGGCTACACCTTC. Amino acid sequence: CASSQTGGRGYTF.

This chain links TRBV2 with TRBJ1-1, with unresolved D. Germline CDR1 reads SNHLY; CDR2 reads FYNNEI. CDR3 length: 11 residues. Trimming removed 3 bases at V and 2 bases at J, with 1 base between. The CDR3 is CASSDNTEAFF. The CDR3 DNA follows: TGTGCCAGCAGTGACAACACTGAAGCTTTCTTT. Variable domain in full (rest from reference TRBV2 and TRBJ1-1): EPEVTQTPSHQVTQMGQEVILRCVPISNHLYFYWYRQILGQKVEFLVSFYNNEISEKSEIFDDQFSVERPDGSNFTLKIRSTKLEDSAMYFCASSDNTEAFFGQGTRLTVV.

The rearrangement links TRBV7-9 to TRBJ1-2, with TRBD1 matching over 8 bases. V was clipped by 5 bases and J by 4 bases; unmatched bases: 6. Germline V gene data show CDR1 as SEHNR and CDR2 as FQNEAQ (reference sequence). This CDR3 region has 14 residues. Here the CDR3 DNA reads TGTGCCAGCAGCCGCAGGGGGCTCTCCTATGGCTACACCTTC. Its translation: CASSRRGLSYGYTF.

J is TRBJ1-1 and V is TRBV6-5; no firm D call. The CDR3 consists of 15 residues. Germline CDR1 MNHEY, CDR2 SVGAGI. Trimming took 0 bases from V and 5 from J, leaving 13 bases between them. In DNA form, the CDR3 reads TGTGCCAGCAGTTACTCTGCACCTCCTCTTACTGAAGCTTTCTTT. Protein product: CASSYSAPPLTEAFF.

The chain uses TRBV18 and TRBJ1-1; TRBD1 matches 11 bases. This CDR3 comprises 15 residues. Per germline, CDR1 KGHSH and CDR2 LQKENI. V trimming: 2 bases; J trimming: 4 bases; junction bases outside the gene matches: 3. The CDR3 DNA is TGTGCCAGCTCACCAGGACAGGGGGCCATCACTGAAGCTTTCTTT. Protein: CASSPGQGAITEAFF.

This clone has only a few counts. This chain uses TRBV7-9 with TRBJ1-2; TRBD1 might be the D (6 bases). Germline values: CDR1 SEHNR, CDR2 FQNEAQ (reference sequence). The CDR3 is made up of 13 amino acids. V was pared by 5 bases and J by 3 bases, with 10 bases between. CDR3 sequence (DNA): TGTGCCAGCAGCCAGGGGACCGACTATGGCTACACCTTC. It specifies CASSQGTDYGYTF. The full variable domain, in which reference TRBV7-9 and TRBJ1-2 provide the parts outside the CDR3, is DTGVSQNPRHKITKRGQNVTFRCDPISEHNRLYWYRQTLGQGPEFLTYFQNEAQLEKSRLLSDRFSAERPKGSFSTLEIQRTEQGDSAMYLCASSQGTDYGYTFGSGTRLTVV.

The CDR3 loop is CASMRGTTGNTIYF. The CDR3 DNA sequence: TGTGCCAGCATGAGGGGGACTACTGGAAACACCATATATTTT. This chain uses TRBV2 with TRBJ1-3; perhaps TRBD1 as D (6 bases). Germline loops: CDR1 SNHLY, CDR2 FYNNEI. This CDR3 is built from 14 residues. Between the trimmed V and J ends, which lost 7 bases and 2 bases, there was a span of 12 bases.

The CDR3 loop is CASTRGSGVRNYGYTF. CDR3 DNA sequence: TGTGCCAGCACCCGCGGGTCAGGTGTTAGGAACTATGGCTACACCTTC. This chain joins TRBV7-2 and TRBJ1-2; D is ambiguous. The V gene lost 7 bases and the J gene lost 2 bases, with 20 bases spanning the gap. Looked up from germline, CDR1 is SGHTA and CDR2 is FQGNSA. The length of the CDR3 is 16 residues.

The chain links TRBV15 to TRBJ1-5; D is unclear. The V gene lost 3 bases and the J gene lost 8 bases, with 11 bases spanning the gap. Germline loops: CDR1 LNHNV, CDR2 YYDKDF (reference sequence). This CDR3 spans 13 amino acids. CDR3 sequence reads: CATSSRWNEPQHF. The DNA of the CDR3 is TGTGCCACCAGCAGCCGTTGGAATGAGCCCCAGCATTTT.

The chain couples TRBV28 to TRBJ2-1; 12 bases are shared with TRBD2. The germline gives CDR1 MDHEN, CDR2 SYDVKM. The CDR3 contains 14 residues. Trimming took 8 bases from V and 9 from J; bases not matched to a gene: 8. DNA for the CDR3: TGTGCCAGCCAGACTAGCGGGAGTCTGGGTGAGCAGTTCTTC. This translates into CASQTSGSLGEQFF.

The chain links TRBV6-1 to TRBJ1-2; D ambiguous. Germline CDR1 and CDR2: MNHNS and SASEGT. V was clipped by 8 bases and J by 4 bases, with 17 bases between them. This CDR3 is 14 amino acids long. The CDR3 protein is CASLFYEVGYGYTF. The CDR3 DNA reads TGTGCCAGCCTCTTCTATGAGGTTGGCTATGGCTACACCTTC.

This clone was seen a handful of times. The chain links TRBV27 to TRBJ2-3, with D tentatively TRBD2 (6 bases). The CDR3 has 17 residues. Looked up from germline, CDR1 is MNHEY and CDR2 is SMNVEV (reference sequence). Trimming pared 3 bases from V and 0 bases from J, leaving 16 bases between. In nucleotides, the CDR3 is TGTGCCAGCAGTTTTCTTGGGACTGGAAAAAGCACAGATACGCAGTATTTT. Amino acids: CASSFLGTGKSTDTQYF.

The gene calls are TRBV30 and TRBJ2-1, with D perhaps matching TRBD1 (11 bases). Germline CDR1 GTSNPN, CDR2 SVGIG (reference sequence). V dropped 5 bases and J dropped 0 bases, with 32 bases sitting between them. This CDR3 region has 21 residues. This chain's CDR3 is CAWQPGQGVSGGTYSYNEQFF. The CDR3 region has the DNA TGTGCCTGGCAGCCGGGACAGGGGGTTAGCGGGGGGACCTACTCCTACAATGAGCAGTTCTTC. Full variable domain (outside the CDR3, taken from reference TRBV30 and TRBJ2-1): SQTIHQWPATLVQPVGSPLSLECTVEGTSNPNLYWYRQAAGRGLQLLFYSVGIGQISSEVPQNLSASRPQDRQFILSSKKLLLSDSGFYLCAWQPGQGVSGGTYSYNEQFFGPGTRLTVL.

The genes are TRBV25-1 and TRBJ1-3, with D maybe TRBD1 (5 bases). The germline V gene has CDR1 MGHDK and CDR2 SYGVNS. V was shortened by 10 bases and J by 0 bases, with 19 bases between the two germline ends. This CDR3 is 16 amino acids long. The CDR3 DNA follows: TGTGCCACCGGACCGGGACGGACCATCTCTGGAAACACCATATATTTT. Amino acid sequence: CATGPGRTISGNTIYF.

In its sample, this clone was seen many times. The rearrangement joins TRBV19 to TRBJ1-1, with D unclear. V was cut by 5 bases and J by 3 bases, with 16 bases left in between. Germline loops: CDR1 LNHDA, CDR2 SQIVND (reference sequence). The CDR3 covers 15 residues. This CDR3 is CASSPLSVGDTEAFF. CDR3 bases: TGTGCCAGTAGTCCCCTGTCTGTTGGGGACACTGAAGCTTTCTTT.

This CDR3 is CAGGQARLADTQYF. The CDR3 nucleotides are TGTGCCGGGGGACAGGCCCGTCTAGCAGATACGCAGTATTTT. The gene calls are TRBV30 and TRBJ2-3; 8 bases fit TRBD1. The CDR3 has 14 residues. Germline V CDR1 and CDR2: GTSNPN, SVGIG (reference sequence). V lost 8 bases and J lost 4; bases outside the gene matches: 11.